The clone carrying this T cell receptor beta chain was detected once. These data are taken from a study of blood T cell repertoires in COVID-19. Whole-study context: COVID-19 samples collected from the United States, Italy and Spain covered acute and convalescent phases. From T cells, B-cell-depleted T cells, or PBMCs came the material, which was cDNA or gDNA.

In the original workflow: The assay estimated nucleated cells by amplifying reference gene primers. TCRdb keeps only in-frame clones here, not all; method: immunoSEQ multiplex PCR. The DNA was the basis for D and trimming; V, J and clone size are from that table. Altogether under 130,000 clones are present, about 75% being singletons, with the ten largest covering roughly 6.2%. Trimming cost V 1 base and J 6 bases, with 26 bases left between them. The CDR3 spans 19 residues. The V gene's germline CDR1 is SGHDT and CDR2 YYEEEE. This chain links TRBV5-6 with TRBJ2-1, with D maybe TRBD2 (6 bases). The TCR originated in a man at least 80 years old with acute or convalescent COVID-19. The sequencing input was peripheral blood. The CDR3 protein is CASSLSSGGKVVLSNEQFF. In nucleotides, the CDR3 is TGTGCCAGCAGCTTGTCTTCTGGCGGGAAAGTTGTTTTAAGCAATGAGCAGTTCTTC.